Given below is one TCR beta chain in context. The sample holds one count of this clonotype. Its antigen specificity is not known. Base qualities are missing; no much larger clone stands one base away. One read gives only weak evidence. High-throughput TCR beta sequencing profiled peripheral blood CD8+ and CD4+ T cells from healthy donors, Susac syndrome patients and multiple sclerosis patients. Multiple sclerosis controls were treatment-naive patients with stable or active relapsing-remitting disease fulfilling revised McDonald criteria. Bulk CD8+ and CD4+ T cells were purified by magnetic negative isolation, whereas CD8+ TEMRA cells were enriched by FACS. Blood was drawn into EDTA tubes, processed within 24 hours, and PBMCs were isolated by density gradient centrifugation. PBMCs intended for TCR sequencing were cryopreserved in liquid nitrogen and were subsequently thawed in a 37 degrees C water bath. The sorted or isolated CD4+, CD8+ and CD8+ TEMRA cells had a purity of 90% or higher.

CDR1 MGHRA and CDR2 YSYEKL are derived from the germline V gene. V loses 1 base, J loses 6 bases, and the germline ends lie 12 bases apart. The CDR3 starts with the cysteine, ends with the phenylalanine, and has 14 residues. Only CDR3 DNA is held: 42 bases, read in frame from base 1. RNA was extracted with the RNeasy kit and 0.5 to 1 ug was reverse transcribed using random hexamers. TCR beta CDR3 regions were amplified with the immunoSEQ multiplex PCR assay covering 54 Vbeta and 13 Jbeta segments. To correct PCR amplification bias, a synthetic template baseline was used for both primer optimization and computational correction. As for how the authors treated the data: Reads were annotated to V, D and J genes according to IMGT and were analyzed with immunoSEQ Analyzer, with only productive sequences retained. Clonality was calculated as one minus the Shannon entropy normalized by log2 of the number of productive unique sequences. For each patient and control, public and private clones were evaluated within the 100 most prevalent clones. Susac-specific clones were defined as absent from healthy and MS cohorts, 850 to 1,300 published viral clones and other ImmuneACCESS disease sequences. Clones were called with MiXCR by TCRdb after fastp trimmed the public reads at Q25, and only in-frame beta chains were retained. Rows are combined by CDR3 protein, so each entry shows the most common genes and DNA. These V and J calls are TCRdb output, not the study's own analysis. This sample has 210,000 or so distinct CDR3 sequences in its table, and roughly nine tenths of those were observed once. The ten largest clones capture about 0.15% of the sample.

This sample stems from a study of CD8 T cells in Susac syndrome (dated by TCRdb to between 2018 and 2020). Notes on the research overall: The study used repertoire sequencing to test whether antigen drove CD8+ T cell activation and differentiation in Susac syndrome. Clonality of the CD8+ T cell repertoire was compared between over 10 healthy donors, roughly 14 Susac syndrome patients and around 16 multiple sclerosis patients. Results and caveats for the whole study, not just this receptor: The TCR sequencing and HLA analysis was acknowledged to have included a relatively small number of individuals.

The chain links TRBV4-1 with TRBJ1-1; too little of a D gene remains to name it. Sequencing was performed on CD8+ T cells from PBMCs. This clonotype was obtained from a human donor with multiple sclerosis. The encoded CDR3 is CASSQVSRFAEAFF. The DNA sequence follows: TGCGCCAGCAGCCAAGTCTCCAGGTTCGCTGAAGCTTTCTTT.